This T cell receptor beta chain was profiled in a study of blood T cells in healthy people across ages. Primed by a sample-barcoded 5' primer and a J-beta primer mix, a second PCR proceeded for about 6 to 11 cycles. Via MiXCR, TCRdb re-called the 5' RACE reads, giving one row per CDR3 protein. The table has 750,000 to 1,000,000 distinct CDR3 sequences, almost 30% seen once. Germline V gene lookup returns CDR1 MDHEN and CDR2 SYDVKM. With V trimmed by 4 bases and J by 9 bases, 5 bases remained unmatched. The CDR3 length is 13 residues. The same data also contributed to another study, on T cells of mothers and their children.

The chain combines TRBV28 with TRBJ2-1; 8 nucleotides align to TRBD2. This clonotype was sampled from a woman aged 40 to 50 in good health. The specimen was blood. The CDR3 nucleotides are TGTGCCAGCAGTTCGGGACTAGGGGTTGAGCAGTTCTTC. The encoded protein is CASSSGLGVEQFF.